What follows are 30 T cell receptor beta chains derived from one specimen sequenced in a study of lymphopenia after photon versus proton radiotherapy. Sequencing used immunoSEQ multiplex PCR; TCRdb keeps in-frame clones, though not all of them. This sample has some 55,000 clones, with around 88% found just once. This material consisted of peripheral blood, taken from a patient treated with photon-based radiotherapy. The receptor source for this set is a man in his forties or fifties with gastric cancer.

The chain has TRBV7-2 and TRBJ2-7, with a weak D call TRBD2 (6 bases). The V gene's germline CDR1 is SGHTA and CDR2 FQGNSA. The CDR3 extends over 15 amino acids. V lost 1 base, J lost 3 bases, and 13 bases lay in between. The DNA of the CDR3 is TGTGCCAGCAGCTTAGACGGGCTAGCGAACTACGAGCAGTACTTC. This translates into CASSLDGLANYEQYF.

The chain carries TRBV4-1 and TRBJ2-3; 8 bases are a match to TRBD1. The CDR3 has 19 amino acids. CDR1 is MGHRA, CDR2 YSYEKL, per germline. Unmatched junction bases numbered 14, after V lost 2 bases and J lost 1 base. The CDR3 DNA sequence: TGCGCCAGCAGCCAAAAAGTCAGAGGGACAGGCGAAGGCACAGATACGCAGTATTTT. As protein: CASSQKVRGTGEGTDTQYF.

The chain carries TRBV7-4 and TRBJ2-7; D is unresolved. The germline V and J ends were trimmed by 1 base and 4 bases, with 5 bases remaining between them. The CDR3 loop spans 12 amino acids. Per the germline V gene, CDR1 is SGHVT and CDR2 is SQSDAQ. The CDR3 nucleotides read TGTGCCAGCAGCTTAGAAAGGTACGAGCAGTACTTC. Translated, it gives CASSLERYEQYF. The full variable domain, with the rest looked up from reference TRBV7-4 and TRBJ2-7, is GAGVSQSPRYKVAKRGRDVALRCDSISGHVTLYWYRQTLGQGSEVLTYSQSDAQRDKSGRPSGRFSAERPERSVSTLKIQRTEQGDSAVYLCASSLERYEQYFGPGTRLTVT.

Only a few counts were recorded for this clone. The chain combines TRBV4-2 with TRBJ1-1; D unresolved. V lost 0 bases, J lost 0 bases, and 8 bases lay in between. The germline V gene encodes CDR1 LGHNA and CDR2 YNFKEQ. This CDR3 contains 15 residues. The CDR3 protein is CASSQEGSMNTEAFF. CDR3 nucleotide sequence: TGTGCCAGCAGCCAAGAGGGCAGCATGAACACTGAAGCTTTCTTT.

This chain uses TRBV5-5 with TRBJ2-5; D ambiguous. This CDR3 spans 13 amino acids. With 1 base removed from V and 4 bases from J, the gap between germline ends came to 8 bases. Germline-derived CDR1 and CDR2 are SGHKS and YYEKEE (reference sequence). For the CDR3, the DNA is TGTGCCAGCAGCTTGACCTTGTTAGAGACCCAGTACTTC. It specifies CASSLTLLETQYF.

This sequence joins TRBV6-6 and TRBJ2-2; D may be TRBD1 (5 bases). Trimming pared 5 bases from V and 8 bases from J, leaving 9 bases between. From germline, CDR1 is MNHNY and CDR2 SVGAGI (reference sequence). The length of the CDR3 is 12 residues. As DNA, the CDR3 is TGTGCCAGCAGTCGCACAGGTGGGGAGCTGTTTTTT. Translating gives CASSRTGGELFF.

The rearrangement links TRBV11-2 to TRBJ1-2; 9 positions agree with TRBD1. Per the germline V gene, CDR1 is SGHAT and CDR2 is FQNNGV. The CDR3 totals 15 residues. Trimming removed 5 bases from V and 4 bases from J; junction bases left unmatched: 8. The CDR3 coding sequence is TGTGCCAGCAGCGGAGAGGGACAGGGAGTCTATGGCTACACCTTC. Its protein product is CASSGEGQGVYGYTF.

CDR3 DNA: TGTGCCAGCAGTAACTTAGGGCTAGCGGGCTACGAGCAGTACTTC. Encoded protein: CASSNLGLAGYEQYF. The chain is built from TRBV28 and TRBJ2-7, with 8 bases aligning to TRBD2. The CDR3 loop spans 15 amino acids. Germline V gene data show CDR1 as MDHEN and CDR2 as SYDVKM. V lost 5 bases and J lost 3; bases outside the gene matches: 9.

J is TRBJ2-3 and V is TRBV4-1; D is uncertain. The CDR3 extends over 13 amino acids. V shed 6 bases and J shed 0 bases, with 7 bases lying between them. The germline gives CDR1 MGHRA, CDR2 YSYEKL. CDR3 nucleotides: TGCGCCAGCAGAGAGATAAGCACAGATACGCAGTATTTT. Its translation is CASREISTDTQYF.

The CDR3 here is CASSYGTGNQPQHF. The CDR3 nucleotides read TGTGCCAGCAGTTACGGGACGGGGAATCAGCCCCAGCATTTT. The chain is built from TRBV5-6 and TRBJ1-5, with D possibly matching TRBD1 (5 bases). Trimming left V 5 bases short and J 4 bases short, with 13 bases between. Germline V CDR1 and CDR2: SGHDT, YYEEEE. The CDR3 contains 14 residues.

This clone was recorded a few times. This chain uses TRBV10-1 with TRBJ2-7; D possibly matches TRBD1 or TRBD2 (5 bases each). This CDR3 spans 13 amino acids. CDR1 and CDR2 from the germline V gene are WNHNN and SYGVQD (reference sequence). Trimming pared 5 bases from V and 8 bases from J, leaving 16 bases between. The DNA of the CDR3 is TGCGCCAGCAGTCGGGACCAAGCTACGAAGCAGTACTTC. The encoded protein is CASSRDQATKQYF.

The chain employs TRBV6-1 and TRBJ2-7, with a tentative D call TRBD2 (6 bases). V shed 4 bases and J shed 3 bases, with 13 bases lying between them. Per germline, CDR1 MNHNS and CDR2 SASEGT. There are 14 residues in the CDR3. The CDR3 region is CASSGRLDFYEQYF. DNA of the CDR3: TGTGCCAGCAGTGGGAGACTAGATTTCTACGAGCAGTACTTC.

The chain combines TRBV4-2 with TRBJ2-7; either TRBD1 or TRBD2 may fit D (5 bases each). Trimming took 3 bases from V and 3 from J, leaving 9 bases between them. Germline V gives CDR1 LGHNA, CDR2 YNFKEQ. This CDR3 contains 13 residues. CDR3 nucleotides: TGTGCCAGCAGCCACCTGGGGGTCTACGAGCAGTACTTC. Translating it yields CASSHLGVYEQYF.

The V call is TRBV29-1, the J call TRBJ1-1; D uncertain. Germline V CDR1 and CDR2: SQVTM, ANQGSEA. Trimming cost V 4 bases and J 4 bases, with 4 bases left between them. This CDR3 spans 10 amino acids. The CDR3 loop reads CSVGGTEAFF. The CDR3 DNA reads TGCAGCGTTGGCGGCACTGAAGCTTTCTTT.

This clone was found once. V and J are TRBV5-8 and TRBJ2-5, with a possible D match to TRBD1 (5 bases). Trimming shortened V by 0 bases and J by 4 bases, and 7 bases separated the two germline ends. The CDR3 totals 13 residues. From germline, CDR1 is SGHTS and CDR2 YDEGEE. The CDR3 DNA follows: TGTGCCAGCAGCTTGGCAGGGTTAGAGACCCAGTACTTC. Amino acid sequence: CASSLAGLETQYF.

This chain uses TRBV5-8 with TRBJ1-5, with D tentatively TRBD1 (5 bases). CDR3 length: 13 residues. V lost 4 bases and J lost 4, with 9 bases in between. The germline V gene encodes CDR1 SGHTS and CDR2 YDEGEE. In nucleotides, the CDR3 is TGTGCCAGCAGCGGGGGTGGGAATCAGCCCCAGCATTTT. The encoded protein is CASSGGGNQPQHF.

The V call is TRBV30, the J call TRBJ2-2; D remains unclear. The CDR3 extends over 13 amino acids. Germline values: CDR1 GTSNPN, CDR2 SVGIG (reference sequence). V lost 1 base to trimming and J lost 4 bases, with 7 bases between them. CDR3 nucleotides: TGTGCCTGGAGTGACGCTCTCACCGGGGAGCTGTTTTTT. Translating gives CAWSDALTGELFF.

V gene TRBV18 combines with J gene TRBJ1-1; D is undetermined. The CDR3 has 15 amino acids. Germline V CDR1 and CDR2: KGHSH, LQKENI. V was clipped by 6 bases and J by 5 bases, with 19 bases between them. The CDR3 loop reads CASSPSAGPGTEAFF. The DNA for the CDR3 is TGTGCCAGCTCCCCCTCGGCGGGTCCGGGGACTGAAGCTTTCTTT.

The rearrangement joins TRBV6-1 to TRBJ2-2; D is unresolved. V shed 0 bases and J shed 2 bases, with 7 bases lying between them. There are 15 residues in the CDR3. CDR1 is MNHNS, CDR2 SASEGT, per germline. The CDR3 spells CASSEAAVNTGELFF. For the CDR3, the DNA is TGTGCCAGCAGTGAAGCTGCTGTTAACACCGGGGAGCTGTTTTTT.

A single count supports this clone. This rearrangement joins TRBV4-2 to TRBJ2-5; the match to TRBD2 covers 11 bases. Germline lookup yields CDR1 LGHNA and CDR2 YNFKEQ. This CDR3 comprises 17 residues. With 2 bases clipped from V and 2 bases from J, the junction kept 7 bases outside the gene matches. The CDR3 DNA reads TGTGCCAGCAGCCAAAGCGGAAGACTAGCGGGACAAGAGACCCAGTACTTC. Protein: CASSQSGRLAGQETQYF.

The CDR3 bases are TGCAGCGTTAACACGGGCACAGATACGCAGTATTTT. Translating it yields CSVNTGTDTQYF. The gene calls are TRBV29-1 and TRBJ2-3; the D is unclear. Deletions cut 5 bases from V and 1 base from J, with 7 bases between. This CDR3 has 12 residues. Germline V gene lookup returns CDR1 SQVTM and CDR2 ANQGSEA.

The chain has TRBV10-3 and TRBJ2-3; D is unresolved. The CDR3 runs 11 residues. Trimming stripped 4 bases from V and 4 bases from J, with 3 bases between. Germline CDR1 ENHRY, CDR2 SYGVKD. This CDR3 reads CAISGADTQYF. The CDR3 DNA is TGTGCCATCAGTGGAGCAGATACGCAGTATTTT.

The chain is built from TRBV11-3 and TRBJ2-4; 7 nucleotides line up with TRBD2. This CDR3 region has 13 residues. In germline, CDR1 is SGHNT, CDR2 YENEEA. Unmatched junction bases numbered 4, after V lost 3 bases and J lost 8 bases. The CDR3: CASSLYAGDIQYF. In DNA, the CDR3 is TGTGCCAGCAGCTTGTATGCGGGGGACATTCAGTACTTC.

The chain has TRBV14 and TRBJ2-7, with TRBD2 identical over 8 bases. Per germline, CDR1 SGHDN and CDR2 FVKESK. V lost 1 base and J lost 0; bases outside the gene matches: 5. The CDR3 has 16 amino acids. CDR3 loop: CASSQGLAGPSYEQYF. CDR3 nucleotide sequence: TGTGCCAGCAGCCAAGGCTTAGCGGGGCCCTCCTACGAGCAGTACTTC.

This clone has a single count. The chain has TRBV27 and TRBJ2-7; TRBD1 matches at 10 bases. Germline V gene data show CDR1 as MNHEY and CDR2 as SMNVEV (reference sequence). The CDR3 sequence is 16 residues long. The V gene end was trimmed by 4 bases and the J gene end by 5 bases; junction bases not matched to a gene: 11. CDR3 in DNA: TGTGCCAGCAGTTCCCGTCCGGGACAGGGGATCAACGAGCAGTACTTC. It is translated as CASSSRPGQGINEQYF.

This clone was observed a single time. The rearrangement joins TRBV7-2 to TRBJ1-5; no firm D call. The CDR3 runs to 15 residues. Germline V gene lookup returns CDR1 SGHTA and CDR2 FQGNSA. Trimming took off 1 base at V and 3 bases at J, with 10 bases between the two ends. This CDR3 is CASSLDPTPNQPQHF. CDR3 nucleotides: TGTGCCAGCAGCTTAGACCCAACCCCCAATCAGCCCCAGCATTTT.

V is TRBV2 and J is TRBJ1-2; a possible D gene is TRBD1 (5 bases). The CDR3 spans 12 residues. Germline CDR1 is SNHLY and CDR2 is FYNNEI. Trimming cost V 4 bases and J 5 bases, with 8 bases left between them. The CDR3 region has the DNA TGTGCCAGCAGTGGGACACTTTATGGCTACACCTTC. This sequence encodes CASSGTLYGYTF.

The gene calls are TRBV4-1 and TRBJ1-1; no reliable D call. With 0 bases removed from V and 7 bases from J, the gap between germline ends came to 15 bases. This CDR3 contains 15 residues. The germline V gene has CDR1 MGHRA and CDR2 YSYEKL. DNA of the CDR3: TGCGCCAGCAGCCAAGATAGAGTAGGCAGACTTGAAGCTTTCTTT. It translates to CASSQDRVGRLEAFF.

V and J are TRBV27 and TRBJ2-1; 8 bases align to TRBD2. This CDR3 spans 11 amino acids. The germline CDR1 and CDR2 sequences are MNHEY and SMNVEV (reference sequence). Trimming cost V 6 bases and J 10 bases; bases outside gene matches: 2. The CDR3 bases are TGTGCCAGCAGCGGGGGGGCCGAGCAGTTCTTC. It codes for CASSGGAEQFF.

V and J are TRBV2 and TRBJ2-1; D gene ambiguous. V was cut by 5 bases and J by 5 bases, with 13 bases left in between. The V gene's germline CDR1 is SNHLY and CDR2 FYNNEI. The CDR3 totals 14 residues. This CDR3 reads CASSSSALNNEQFF. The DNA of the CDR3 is TGTGCCAGCAGTAGCTCGGCACTTAACAATGAGCAGTTCTTC.